The 28 T cell receptor beta chains in this list originate from one sample, sequenced in a study of cytomegalovirus exposure and HLA in healthy donors. Primers included in the PCR were 60 Vbeta and 13 Jbeta primers. Here immunoSEQ multiplex PCR was the method, and the copy in TCRdb shows in-frame clones only, minus some. The data contain roughly 100,000 clones, 64% of them singletons. The sequencing input was PBMCs. The source of these receptors is a man aged 60 to 69 in good health and CMV-seronegative.

The chain combines TRBV5-1 with TRBJ2-7, with TRBD2 identical over 8 bases. Germline V CDR1 and CDR2: SGHRS, YFSETQ. The V gene end was trimmed by 7 bases and the J gene end by 2 bases; junction bases not matched to a gene: 8. The CDR3 has 14 amino acids. The CDR3 loop is CASGTGGPTYEQYF. CDR3 nucleotides: TGCGCCAGCGGGACGGGGGGGCCAACCTACGAGCAGTACTTC.

This clone has a single count. The gene calls are TRBV5-1 and TRBJ2-5, with D possibly TRBD2 on 6 matching bases. V was clipped by 0 bases and J by 4 bases, with 13 bases between them. Germline V gene sequence: CDR1 SGHRS, CDR2 YFSETQ. CDR3 size: 15 residues. CDR3 nucleotide sequence: TGCGCCAGCAGCTTGGCCGGCATTAGCGGAGAGACCCAGTACTTC. Amino acids: CASSLAGISGETQYF. Full variable domain (outside the CDR3, taken from reference TRBV5-1 and TRBJ2-5): KAGVTQTPRYLIKTRGQQVTLSCSPISGHRSVSWYQQTPGQGLQFLFEYFSETQRNKGNFPGRFSGRQFSNSRSEMNVSTLELGDSALYLCASSLAGISGETQYFGPGTRLLVL.

In DNA form, the CDR3 reads TGTGCCAGCAGTTTTGGTTCCGGGCTGGGAGGAGAGACCCAGTACTTC. Its protein is CASSFGSGLGGETQYF. The rearrangement uses TRBV28 and TRBJ2-5; tentatively, D is TRBD2 (6 bases). The V gene's germline CDR1 is MDHEN and CDR2 SYDVKM. This CDR3 comprises 16 residues. Trimming took 3 bases from V and 4 from J, leaving 18 bases between them.

The chain has TRBV5-4 and TRBJ2-3, with 12 bases fitting TRBD2. CDR1 SGHNT and CDR2 YYREEE come from the germline V gene (reference sequence). The CDR3 consists of 16 residues. V gave up 4 bases and J gave up 1 base; unmatched junction bases: 4. Here the CDR3 reads CASSPRLAGGTDTQYF. The DNA of the CDR3 is TGTGCCAGCAGCCCCCGACTAGCGGGAGGCACAGATACGCAGTATTTT.

This clone has only a few counts. One junction end does not reproduce the germline sequence, and a read error may be involved. The chain joins TRBV19 to TRBJ2-5; 7 bases map to TRBD1. Germline V gene sequence: CDR1 LNHDA, CDR2 SQIVND (reference sequence). The CDR3 is 16 amino acids. This chain's CDR3 is CASMGRSQGLQEAQYF. CDR3 in DNA: TGTGCCAGTATGGGCCGGTCACAGGGGCTTCAAGAGGCCCAGTACTTC.

The chain couples TRBV28 to TRBJ1-2; 12 nucleotides match TRBD1. The V gene end was trimmed by 7 bases and the J gene end by 7 bases; junction bases not matched to a gene: 10. The germline gives CDR1 MDHEN, CDR2 SYDVKM. CDR3 length: 15 amino acids. CDR3 coding DNA: TGTGCCAGCACTAGGGGGGGACAGGGGGCAACTGGCTACACCTTC. Translation gives CASTRGGQGATGYTF.

The rearrangement links TRBV10-2 to TRBJ1-2; D ambiguous. The V and J ends lost 4 bases and 6 bases respectively, with 9 bases between them. The CDR3 runs to 12 residues. Per germline, CDR1 WSHSY and CDR2 SAAADI. CDR3 amino acids: CASSVSGDGYTF. The CDR3 DNA is TGCGCCAGCAGTGTTTCGGGAGATGGCTACACCTTC.

This chain joins TRBV20-1 and TRBJ2-7; D not certain. The V end lost 4 bases, the J end lost 7 bases, and 11 bases lay between the germline ends. Germline CDR1 and CDR2: DFQATT and SNEGSKA (reference sequence). This CDR3 contains 11 residues. The CDR3 is CSAIDQDEQYF. CDR3 sequence (DNA): TGCAGTGCTATAGATCAGGATGAGCAGTACTTC.

This clone was picked up one time. This chain joins TRBV5-1 and TRBJ2-5; possible D gene TRBD2, 6 bases. The CDR3 has 14 residues. The V and J ends lost 4 bases and 4 bases respectively, with 14 bases between them. CDR1 is SGHRS and CDR2 is YFSETQ in the germline V gene. CDR3 sequence reads: CASSGTTRGETQYF. Written as DNA, the CDR3 is TGCGCCAGCAGCGGGACGACTAGGGGAGAGACCCAGTACTTC. Full variable domain (missing parts from reference TRBV5-1 and TRBJ2-5): KAGVTQTPRYLIKTRGQQVTLSCSPISGHRSVSWYQQTPGQGLQFLFEYFSETQRNKGNFPGRFSGRQFSNSRSEMNVSTLELGDSALYLCASSGTTRGETQYFGPGTRLLVL.

V and J are TRBV28 and TRBJ1-2, with TRBD1 identical over 7 bases. The germline CDR1 and CDR2 sequences are MDHEN and SYDVKM. With 5 bases clipped from V and 4 bases from J, the junction kept 10 bases outside the gene matches. The CDR3 contains 15 residues. Written as DNA, the CDR3 is TGTGCCAGCAGTCTCCGGGACAGAACTTTCTATGGCTACACCTTC. Amino acids: CASSLRDRTFYGYTF.

This clone has more than one count but fewer than ten. V gene TRBV27 combines with J gene TRBJ2-4, with D perhaps matching TRBD2 (5 bases). CDR1 and CDR2 from the germline V gene are MNHEY and SMNVEV (reference sequence). Trimming left V 6 bases short and J 2 bases short, with 17 bases between. CDR3 length: 16 amino acids. This CDR3 reads CASRSLRGSTKNIQYF. CDR3 nucleotide sequence: TGTGCCAGCAGATCTCTCCGGGGAAGTACCAAAAACATTCAGTACTTC.

The V gene is TRBV7-6, the J gene TRBJ2-3, with TRBD2 as a possible D gene (5 bases). V was cut by 1 base and J by 2 bases, with 16 bases left in between. Germline-derived CDR1 and CDR2 are SGHVS and FNYEAQ. The CDR3 sequence is 17 residues long. The chain's CDR3 is CASSLGSRGSYTDTQYF. In DNA, the CDR3 is TGTGCCAGCAGCTTAGGGAGTCGGGGAAGTTACACAGATACGCAGTATTTT. Full variable domain (rest looked up from reference TRBV7-6 and TRBJ2-3): GAGVSQSPRYKVTKRGQDVALRCDPISGHVSLYWYRQALGQGPEFLTYFNYEAQQDKSGLPNDRFSAERPEGSISTLTIQRTEQRDSAMYRCASSLGSRGSYTDTQYFGPGTRLTVL.

In this sample, this clone turned up a few times. This sequence joins TRBV18 and TRBJ2-2; 8 bases fit TRBD2. The CDR3 consists of 17 residues. The trim removed 1 base at V and 4 bases at J, leaving 8 bases unmatched. Germline CDR1 reads KGHSH; CDR2 reads LQKENI. In DNA form, the CDR3 reads TGTGCCAGCTCACCACGTATGCGGGAGGTAATCACCGGGGAGCTGTTTTTT. This encodes CASSPRMREVITGELFF.

This clone came up once. The genes are TRBV5-1 and TRBJ2-1; D remains ambiguous. The length of the CDR3 is 17 residues. Deletions cut 0 bases from V and 1 base from J, with 14 bases between. The germline V gene encodes CDR1 SGHRS and CDR2 YFSETQ. The CDR3 loop is CASSLANSKASYNEQFF. CDR3 DNA sequence: TGCGCCAGCAGCTTGGCCAATTCCAAAGCTTCCTACAATGAGCAGTTCTTC.

The V gene is TRBV25-1, the J gene TRBJ1-3; D uncertain. The length of the CDR3 is 13 residues. Trimming removed 5 bases from V and 4 bases from J, with 9 bases in between. CDR1 MGHDK and CDR2 SYGVNS come from the germline V gene. In DNA form, the CDR3 reads TGTGCCAGCAGTTTGGGCGCCGGAAACACCATATATTTT. It is translated as CASSLGAGNTIYF. The whole variable domain, remainder taken from reference TRBV25-1 and TRBJ1-3, is EADIYQTPRYLVIGTGKKITLECSQTMGHDKMYWYQQDPGMELHLIHYSYGVNSTEKGDLSSESTVSRIRTEHFPLTLESARPSHTSQYLCASSLGAGNTIYFGEGSWLTVV.

The chain uses TRBV9 and TRBJ1-2; tentatively, D is TRBD1 (5 bases). Between the trimmed V and J ends, which lost 3 bases and 13 bases, there was a span of 10 bases. Germline V lookup: CDR1 SGDLS, CDR2 YYNGEE. The CDR3 contains 10 residues. The CDR3 protein is CASSGGGSTF. The CDR3 region has the DNA TGTGCCAGCAGCGGGGGCGGGAGCACCTTC.

This chain connects TRBV7-9 to TRBJ2-1; TRBD2 aligns across 13 bases. With 6 bases clipped from V and 0 bases from J, the junction kept 11 bases outside the gene matches. CDR3 size: 19 residues. Germline CDR1 reads SEHNR; CDR2 reads FQNEAQ (reference sequence). CDR3 amino acids: CASRPSGLAGQSSYNEQFF. As DNA, the CDR3 is TGTGCCAGCAGACCCTCGGGACTAGCGGGACAAAGCTCCTACAATGAGCAGTTCTTC.

The genes are TRBV30 and TRBJ2-1; TRBD2 might be the D (6 bases). Germline V lookup: CDR1 GTSNPN, CDR2 SVGIG (reference sequence). V lost 2 bases to trimming and J lost 4 bases, with 12 bases between them. The CDR3 totals 14 residues. Written as DNA, the CDR3 is TGTGCCTGGAGTAGATTCAGCGGGTACAATGAGCAGTTCTTC. Its translation is CAWSRFSGYNEQFF.

This rearrangement joins TRBV6-5 to TRBJ1-1, with D possibly matching TRBD1 (5 bases). The V gene's germline CDR1 is MNHEY and CDR2 SVGAGI. V was trimmed by 4 bases and J by 4 bases, leaving 19 bases between them. The CDR3 is made up of 16 amino acids. CDR3 DNA: TGTGCCAGCAGTTCCCTTACAGGTTTAAGGGGCACTGAAGCTTTCTTT. It encodes CASSSLTGLRGTEAFF.

The chain combines TRBV11-3 with TRBJ2-3; 9 bases fit TRBD2. There are 20 residues in the CDR3. J lost 3 bases, V lost 6 bases, and 22 bases had no gene match. CDR1 is SGHNT and CDR2 is YENEEA in the germline V gene. This CDR3 reads CASSSPRDRGRGALTDTQYF. The CDR3 DNA reads TGTGCCAGCAGTTCACCCAGGGATCGCGGGAGGGGTGCGCTGACAGATACGCAGTATTTT. Supplemented by reference TRBV11-3 and TRBJ2-3, the full variable domain reads EAGVVQSPRYKIIEKKQPVAFWCNPISGHNTLYWYLQNLGQGPELLIRYENEEAVDDSQLPKDRFSAERLKGVDSTLKIQPAELGDSAVYLCASSSPRDRGRGALTDTQYFGPGTRLTVL.

This chain connects TRBV4-1 to TRBJ1-2; 9 bases are shared with TRBD1. Trimming at V came to 4 bases and at J to 6 bases, leaving 15 bases not matched to a gene. CDR1 and CDR2 (germline): MGHRA, YSYEKL. The CDR3 totals 17 residues. CDR3 sequence reads: CASSRGQGRFEWDGYTF. As DNA, the CDR3 is TGCGCCAGCAGCCGAGGACAGGGGCGATTCGAGTGGGATGGCTACACCTTC.

J is TRBJ1-2 and V is TRBV2; 10 bases are a match to TRBD1. The CDR3 has 14 residues. The J segment lost 8 bases and the V segment lost 10 bases, leaving 13 bases of the junction unmatched. Germline V CDR1 and CDR2: SNHLY, FYNNEI. CDR3 loop: CATRQGALYGGYTF. The DNA for the CDR3 is TGTGCCACCAGACAGGGGGCGTTATATGGCGGCTACACCTTC.

The genes are TRBV6-1 and TRBJ2-3; D uncertain. Germline CDR1 is MNHNS and CDR2 is SASEGT. The CDR3 covers 14 residues. V dropped 1 base and J dropped 3 bases, with 8 bases sitting between them. CDR3 protein: CASSEGVLTDTQYF. The CDR3 coding sequence is TGTGCCAGCAGTGAAGGTGTTCTAACAGATACGCAGTATTTT.

The chain carries TRBV2 and TRBJ1-5; 7 bases line up with TRBD1. The CDR3 runs 14 residues. The germline V gene has CDR1 SNHLY and CDR2 FYNNEI. V lost 5 bases to trimming and J lost 3 bases; unmatched junction nucleotides: 4. The CDR3 reads CASSLQGNNQPQHF. The CDR3 region has the DNA TGTGCCAGCAGTCTACAGGGGAACAATCAGCCCCAGCATTTT.

V and J are TRBV11-3 and TRBJ2-3; 8 bases fit TRBD2. Unmatched junction bases numbered 12, after V lost 1 base and J lost 3 bases. CDR1 and CDR2 (germline): SGHNT, YENEEA. The CDR3 consists of 18 residues. CDR3 in amino acids: CASSLGSWPSGSTDTQYF. The CDR3 coding sequence is TGTGCCAGCAGCTTAGGATCCTGGCCCAGCGGGAGTACAGATACGCAGTATTTT. Filled out from reference TRBV11-3 and TRBJ2-3, the complete variable domain reads EAGVVQSPRYKIIEKKQPVAFWCNPISGHNTLYWYLQNLGQGPELLIRYENEEAVDDSQLPKDRFSAERLKGVDSTLKIQPAELGDSAVYLCASSLGSWPSGSTDTQYFGPGTRLTVL.

The chain is built from TRBV6-5 and TRBJ1-1, with 9 positions matching TRBD1. The CDR3 has 13 residues. V lost 7 bases to trimming and J lost 4 bases; unmatched junction nucleotides: 4. Germline CDR1 MNHEY, CDR2 SVGAGI. The CDR3 DNA sequence: TGTGCCAGCACCCTACAGGGGGCCACTGAAGCTTTCTTT. Translation gives CASTLQGATEAFF.

J is TRBJ1-2 and V is TRBV12-5; TRBD1 matches at 8 bases. V shed 7 bases and J 4 bases; nucleotides not matched to a gene: 20. Germline assignment: CDR1 LGHNT and CDR2 FRNRAP. This CDR3 is built from 18 residues. In DNA form, the CDR3 reads TGTGCTAGTGCCTTCCAGCATCTCGGACAGGGAAGACGCTATGGCTACACCTTC. Protein product: CASAFQHLGQGRRYGYTF.

This clone was observed a single time. The CDR3 region has the DNA TGTGCCAGCAGTCCTGGGACTAGCGGGAGACCTTACAATGAGCAGTTCTTC. Its translation is CASSPGTSGRPYNEQFF. The rearrangement links TRBV28 to TRBJ2-1; 14 bases line up with TRBD2. Germline CDR1 reads MDHEN; CDR2 reads SYDVKM. There are 17 residues in the CDR3. The trim removed 5 bases at V and 4 bases at J, leaving 7 bases unmatched.